Presented here are 20 T cell receptor beta chains from one specimen sequenced in a study of cytomegalovirus exposure and HLA in healthy donors. The PCR employed 60 Vbeta primers together with 13 Jbeta primers. Here immunoSEQ multiplex PCR was the method, and the copy in TCRdb shows in-frame clones only, minus some. The sample holds 150,000 to 200,000 clones, approximately 81% seen once. The sequenced material came from PBMCs. All receptors derive from a man younger than 35 in good health and CMV-seropositive.

V is TRBV11-3 and J is TRBJ1-4; a weak D match, TRBD1 (5 bases). The CDR3 has 14 residues. CDR1 is SGHNT and CDR2 is YENEEA in the germline V gene. V lost 3 bases to trimming and J lost 8 bases, with 13 bases between them. The CDR3 nucleotides are TGTGCCAGCAGCTTGGGCAGGGTTGGGGAAAAACTGTTTTTT. Translation: CASSLGRVGEKLFF.

This clone was observed once. The rearrangement links TRBV6-1 to TRBJ2-7, with D possibly being TRBD1 (6 bases). V shed 8 bases and J shed 3 bases, with 17 bases lying between them. There are 14 residues in the CDR3. CDR1 is MNHNS, CDR2 SASEGT, per germline. The CDR3 protein is CASRLGGNSYEQYF. The CDR3 DNA is TGTGCCAGCCGCCTAGGGGGTAACAGCTACGAGCAGTACTTC.

The genes are TRBV5-3 and TRBJ1-1; a possible D gene is TRBD1 (6 bases). TRBV5-3 is identified as an open reading frame with a role that is uncertain. Trimming shortened V by 4 bases and J by 6 bases, and 19 bases separated the two germline ends. There are 15 residues in the CDR3. CDR3: CARSDRTASGPEAFF. Here the CDR3 DNA reads TGTGCCAGAAGCGACCGGACAGCCTCGGGGCCTGAAGCTTTCTTT.

The chain couples TRBV30 to TRBJ1-1, with 7 bases matching TRBD1. The germline V gene encodes CDR1 GTSNPN and CDR2 SVGIG (reference sequence). The CDR3 loop spans 15 amino acids. V trimming: 0 bases; J trimming: 1 base; junction bases outside the gene matches: 5. CDR3 amino acids: CAWSVQRQGNTEAFF. CDR3 coding DNA: TGTGCCTGGAGTGTACAGCGACAGGGGAACACTGAAGCTTTCTTT. Drawing the rest from reference TRBV30 and TRBJ1-1, the complete variable domain is SQTIHQWPATLVQPVGSPLSLECTVEGTSNPNLYWYRQAAGRGLQLLFYSVGIGQISSEVPQNLSASRPQDRQFILSSKKLLLSDSGFYLCAWSVQRQGNTEAFFGQGTRLTVV.

V and J are TRBV6-6 and TRBJ2-1; 8 bases are a match to TRBD2. Germline CDR1 and CDR2: MNHNY and SVGAGI (reference sequence). The CDR3 spans 14 residues. J was trimmed by 2 bases and V by 8 bases; bases with no gene match: 5. The CDR3 loop is CASRISGAYNEQFF. The CDR3 nucleotides read TGTGCCAGCCGGATTAGCGGGGCCTACAATGAGCAGTTCTTC.

This chain links TRBV5-1 with TRBJ1-1; D is perhaps TRBD1 (5 bases). Germline V gives CDR1 SGHRS, CDR2 YFSETQ. This CDR3 is 13 amino acids long. Between the trimmed V and J ends, which lost 3 bases and 5 bases, there was a span of 11 bases. The CDR3 DNA follows: TGCGCCAGCAGCTACCTCGGGGGTACTGAAGCTTTCTTT. It codes for CASSYLGGTEAFF. Filled out from reference TRBV5-1 and TRBJ1-1, the complete variable domain reads KAGVTQTPRYLIKTRGQQVTLSCSPISGHRSVSWYQQTPGQGLQFLFEYFSETQRNKGNFPGRFSGRQFSNSRSEMNVSTLELGDSALYLCASSYLGGTEAFFGQGTRLTVV.

This clone has just one count. The J gene is TRBJ2-3, the V gene TRBV7-2, with 10 bases aligning to TRBD2. The CDR3 runs to 15 residues. V was clipped by 5 bases and J by 2 bases; unmatched bases: 4. From germline, CDR1 is SGHTA and CDR2 FQGNSA. Here the CDR3 reads CASSKGLANTDTQYF. The CDR3 nucleotides read TGTGCCAGCAGCAAGGGACTAGCGAACACAGATACGCAGTATTTT.

The table lists this clone with a few counts. V and J are TRBV5-8 and TRBJ1-2; 8 positions agree with TRBD1. Per the germline V gene, CDR1 is SGHTS and CDR2 is YDEGEE. J lost 7 bases, V lost 2 bases, and 10 bases had no gene match. The CDR3 length is 15 residues. In DNA form, the CDR3 reads TGTGCCAGCAGCTTCGACAGCCAGGGACAGGCTGGCTACACCTTC. Encoded protein: CASSFDSQGQAGYTF.

The V and J genes are TRBV7-2 and TRBJ1-6, with D perhaps TRBD1 (5 bases). There are 14 residues in the CDR3. Germline V gives CDR1 SGHTA, CDR2 FQGNSA. The V and J ends lost 0 bases and 8 bases respectively, with 8 bases between them. This CDR3 is CASSLAPGDSPLHF. CDR3 DNA sequence: TGTGCCAGCAGCTTAGCCCCGGGGGATTCACCCCTCCACTTT.

The chain joins TRBV13 to TRBJ2-5; no clear D. Trimming removed 5 bases from V and 4 bases from J, with 11 bases in between. Germline values: CDR1 PRHDT, CDR2 FYEKMQ (reference sequence). The CDR3 extends over 13 amino acids. CDR3 protein: CASSPSGRETQYF. The CDR3, as DNA: TGTGCCAGCAGCCCGTCGGGTCGAGAGACCCAGTACTTC.

The V gene is TRBV28, the J gene TRBJ2-1; D might be TRBD1 (5 bases). The CDR3 sequence is 13 residues long. V was pared by 3 bases and J by 4 bases, with 7 bases between. CDR1 MDHEN and CDR2 SYDVKM come from the germline V gene. The chain's CDR3 is CASSLGPYNEQFF. The CDR3 DNA sequence: TGTGCCAGCAGTTTGGGGCCATACAATGAGCAGTTCTTC.

This chain joins TRBV19 and TRBJ1-5; possibly TRBD1 for D (6 bases). This CDR3 contains 14 residues. The V and J ends lost 7 bases and 2 bases respectively, with 12 bases between them. Germline V gives CDR1 LNHDA, CDR2 SQIVND (reference sequence). As DNA, the CDR3 is TGTGCCAGTAAGGGGGGGGGAGGCAATCAGCCCCAGCATTTT. Protein sequence: CASKGGGGNQPQHF.

The rearrangement links TRBV27 to TRBJ1-5, with D maybe TRBD1 (6 bases). Trimming stripped 5 bases from V and 6 bases from J, with 23 bases between. CDR1 MNHEY and CDR2 SMNVEV come from the germline V gene (reference sequence). The length of the CDR3 is 17 residues. The CDR3 DNA reads TGTGCCAGCAGTACACCGGGACACAAAGCCCCCACTCAGCCCCAGCATTTT. Amino acid sequence: CASSTPGHKAPTQPQHF.

The chain joins TRBV9 to TRBJ2-7; 10 bases fit TRBD1. The CDR3 extends over 14 amino acids. Germline V CDR1 and CDR2: SGDLS, YYNGEE. With V trimmed by 3 bases and J by 2 bases, 2 bases remained unmatched. CDR3 in amino acids: CASSEGTGAYEQYF. As DNA, the CDR3 is TGTGCCAGCAGCGAAGGGACAGGGGCCTACGAGCAGTACTTC.

J is TRBJ1-6 and V is TRBV19, with D perhaps matching TRBD1 (5 bases). Trimming took 1 base from V and 9 from J, leaving 7 bases between them. The germline V gene has CDR1 LNHDA and CDR2 SQIVND (reference sequence). There are 13 residues in the CDR3. The CDR3 region is CASSIGQPSPLHF. The CDR3 DNA is TGTGCCAGTAGTATAGGACAGCCTTCACCCCTCCACTTT. The complete variable domain, with remaining parts taken from reference TRBV19 and TRBJ1-6, reads DGGITQSPKYLFRKEGQNVTLSCEQNLNHDAMYWYRQDPGQGLRLIYYSQIVNDFQKGDIAEGYSVSREKKESFPLTVTSAQKNPTAFYLCASSIGQPSPLHFGNGTRLTVT.

This clone was recorded a few times. The chain is built from TRBV12-5 and TRBJ1-5; 9 bases agree with TRBD1. The V and J ends lost 4 bases and 7 bases, in that order; junction bases with no gene match: 5. This CDR3 has 14 amino acids. The germline V gene has CDR1 LGHNT and CDR2 FRNRAP. CDR3 sequence (DNA): TGTGCTAGTGGTTGGCTGGACAGGGGACAGCCCCAGCATTTT. This codes for CASGWLDRGQPQHF.

CDR3 residues: CASSDSSSYNEQFF. The CDR3 nucleotides read TGTGCCAGCAGTGACAGTAGCTCCTACAATGAGCAGTTCTTC. V and J are TRBV6-4 and TRBJ2-1; no clear D gene. The CDR3 consists of 14 residues. V was cut by 2 bases and J by 0 bases, with 5 bases left in between. Germline loops: CDR1 MRHNA, CDR2 SNTAGT.

The genes are TRBV9 and TRBJ2-1; 7 nucleotides agree with TRBD2. The length of the CDR3 is 15 residues. Per the germline V gene, CDR1 is SGDLS and CDR2 is YYNGEE. After removal of 4 bases from V and 5 bases from J, the junction contained 9 bases not matched to a gene. Written as DNA, the CDR3 is TGTGCCAGCAGCAGAATGGGGGGGACGGACAATGAGCAGTTCTTC. The encoded protein is CASSRMGGTDNEQFF.

The chain recombines TRBV18 with TRBJ1-1; weak D call: TRBD1 (5 bases). Trimming shortened V by 3 bases and J by 0 bases, and 8 bases separated the two germline ends. Germline assignment: CDR1 KGHSH and CDR2 LQKENI. CDR3 size: 14 residues. The CDR3 DNA follows: TGTGCCAGCTCACCCGACAGAATGAACACTGAAGCTTTCTTT. It encodes CASSPDRMNTEAFF.

The chain is built from TRBV29-1 and TRBJ2-7, with a tentative D call TRBD2 (5 bases). CDR1 SQVTM and CDR2 ANQGSEA come from the germline V gene. V lost 4 bases and J 7 bases, leaving 14 bases between the germline ends. This CDR3 comprises 12 residues. This CDR3 reads CSVGTLTGEQYF. The CDR3 coding sequence is TGCAGCGTTGGGACTCTAACGGGGGAGCAGTACTTC.